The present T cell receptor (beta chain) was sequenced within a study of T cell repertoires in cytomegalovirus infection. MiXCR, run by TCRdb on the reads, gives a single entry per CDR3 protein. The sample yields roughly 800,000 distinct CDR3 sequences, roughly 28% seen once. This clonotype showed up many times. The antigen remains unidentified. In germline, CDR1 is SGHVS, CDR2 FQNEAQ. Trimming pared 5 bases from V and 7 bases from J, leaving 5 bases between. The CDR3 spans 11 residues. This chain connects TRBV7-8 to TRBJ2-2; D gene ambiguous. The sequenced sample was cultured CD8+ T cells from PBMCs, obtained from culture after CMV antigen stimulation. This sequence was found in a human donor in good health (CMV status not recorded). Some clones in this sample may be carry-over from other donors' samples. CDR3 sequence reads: CASSRNGELFF. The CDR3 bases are TGTGCCAGCAGCCGAAACGGGGAGCTGTTTTTT.